This T cell receptor beta chain was retrieved from a study of cytomegalovirus exposure and HLA in healthy donors. Germline V gene lookup returns CDR1 SGDLS and CDR2 YYNGEE. V lost 2 bases and J lost 2; bases outside the gene matches: 7. This CDR3 comprises 16 residues. This clone was seen just once. The PCR was carried out with 60 Vbeta primers and 13 Jbeta primers. Generated by immunoSEQ multiplex PCR, the TCRdb table keeps only in-frame clones and is missing some. Among roughly 130,000 clones listed, 70% to 85% were seen once. The source of this sequence is a boy between 5 and 17 years old in good health and CMV-seronegative. The chain uses TRBV9 and TRBJ2-3; 8 bases line up with TRBD2. Specimen: PBMCs. CDR3 protein: CASSVAGGAFTDTQYF. The CDR3 nucleotides are TGTGCCAGCAGCGTCGCGGGAGGAGCTTTCACAGATACGCAGTATTTT.